This T cell receptor (beta chain) originates from a study of cytomegalovirus exposure and HLA in healthy donors. Study conclusions and caveats: It was in a later analysis that TCR association rates were seen to vary by HLA locus, highest for DRB1 and lowest for HLA-C.

The V gene's germline CDR1 is SGHRS and CDR2 YFSETQ. The length of the CDR3 is 17 residues. The ends lost 4 bases at V and 0 bases at J; junction bases unmatched: 10. PCR used 60 Vbeta primers and 13 Jbeta primers. The table came from immunoSEQ multiplex PCR; TCRdb's copy has only in-frame clones and leaves some out. The sample lists about 120,000 clones; 80% to 85% were seen once. In the case of this clone: Its antigen is not known.

V gene TRBV5-1 combines with J gene TRBJ2-7, with 10 bases fitting TRBD1. Sequencing used PBMCs. The sequence was collected from a woman aged 55-70 years in good health and CMV-seropositive. CDR3 region: CASSNAPGQGTSYEQYF. In DNA, the CDR3 is TGCGCCAGCAGCAATGCACCGGGACAGGGGACCTCCTACGAGCAGTACTTC.